The rows below give T cell receptor beta chains drawn from one sample of a study of radiation and T cells in renal cell carcinoma. Produced via immunoSEQ multiplex PCR; TCRdb's table is partial and in-frame only. The data show about 150,000 clones, about nine tenths seen once. The specimen was blood, collected from a patient whose treatment included radiotherapy and nephrectomy. Source of these receptors: a woman in her 70s with renal cell carcinoma. Each CDR3 is given with its conserved first and last residue. D genes are given only for firm matches. Expanded clones get a size class; other rows say once, few or many, or leave the size out.

J | V | size | D | DNA | CDR3
TRBJ1-5 | TRBV30 | - | - | TGTGCCTGGACCAGGGATGACAATCAGCCCCAGCATTTT | CAWTRDDNQPQHF
TRBJ2-3 | TRBV30 | - | TRBD2 | TGTGCCTGGAGTTCAGCGGGGGACTACACAGATACGCAGTATTTT | CAWSSAGDYTDTQYF
TRBJ1-2 | TRBV29-1 | - | - | TGCAGCGTCCGAACCCCCCTTACAGGGACCCATGGCTACACCTTC | CSVRTPLTGTHGYTF
TRBJ2-5 | TRBV5-4 | - | - | TGTGCCAGCAGCTTTGTGTCCGAAGAGACCCAGTACTTC | CASSFVSEETQYF
TRBJ1-3 | TRBV9 | - | - | TGTGCCAGCAGAGACCCCGGAGTAGCCGGTGGAAACACCATATATTTT | CASRDPGVAGGNTIYF
TRBJ1-3 | TRBV7-9 | - | - | TGTGCCAGCAGCCCGGGGGACTCTGGAAACACCATATATTTT | CASSPGDSGNTIYF
TRBJ1-5 | TRBV6-6 | - | TRBD1 | TGTGCCAGCCCCCACAGGGGAGATCAGCCCCAGCATTTT | CASPHRGDQPQHF
TRBJ1-5 | TRBV7-6 | - | - | TGTGCCAGCAGCACCGGTCGGAATCAGCCCCAGCATTTT | CASSTGRNQPQHF
TRBJ2-1 | TRBV9 | - | - | TGTGCCAGCAGCGTAGGGAGGGGGCGAAGCAATGAGCAGTTCTTC | CASSVGRGRSNEQFF
TRBJ1-6 | TRBV4-3 | - | - | TGCGCCAGCAGCCAAGACAAAAGGTATAATTCACCCCTCCACTTT | CASSQDKRYNSPLHF
TRBJ2-2 | TRBV25-1 | - | TRBD1 | TGTGCCAGCAGTGAACTCCAGGGGGCTGGAGGGGAGCTGTTTTTT | CASSELQGAGGELFF
TRBJ1-1 | TRBV6-5 | - | - | TGTGCCAGCAGTTCCGTCCTGGGGGGTGAAGCTTTCTTT | CASSSVLGGEAFF
TRBJ2-2 | TRBV6-5 | - | - | TGTGCCAGCAGTTACTGGGGCAGACCCAACACCGGGGAGCTGTTTTTT | CASSYWGRPNTGELFF
TRBJ2-5 | TRBV6-5 | - | - | TGTGCCAGCAGGCGCAAACTAGAGTCGGAGACCCAGTACTTC | CASRRKLESETQYF
TRBJ2-2 | TRBV6-1 | - | TRBD1 | TGTGCCAGCAGGGGGACAGGTTCCGGGGAGCTGTTTTTT | CASRGTGSGELFF
TRBJ2-6 | TRBV5-5 | - | - | TGTGCCAGCAGCTTGATTGGGTTCACTGGGGCCAACGTCCTGACTTTC | CASSLIGFTGANVLTF
TRBJ2-7 | TRBV5-4 | - | - | TGTGCCAGCAGCTCAAGAGGTGCCAGGGCTTCCTACGAGCAGTACTTC | CASSSRGARASYEQYF
TRBJ2-1 | TRBV30 | - | TRBD2 | TGTGCCTGGAGTGTACTGGTATTGGCTAGCGGGGGAGATTACTCCTACAATGAGCAGTTCTTC | CAWSVLVLASGGDYSYNEQFF
TRBJ2-5 | TRBV10-2 | few | - | TGCGCCAGCAGGCCCGACTTCACTGAGACCCAGTACTTC | CASRPDFTETQYF
TRBJ2-1 | TRBV28 | - | - | TGTGCCAGCAGTTGGGGCCGAAGTGAGCAGTTCTTC | CASSWGRSEQFF
TRBJ2-6 | TRBV5-5 | - | TRBD1 | TGTGCCAGCAGTTCCGGACAGGGGGCTTCTGGGGCCAACGTCCTGACTTTC | CASSSGQGASGANVLTF
TRBJ2-2 | TRBV7-8 | - | - | TGTGCCAGCAGCAACGTCGCAACCGGGGAGCTGTTTTTT | CASSNVATGELFF
TRBJ2-7 | TRBV9 | - | TRBD2 | TGTGCCAGCAGCGTAGGAGGCGGGGGGAACTACGAGCAGTACTTC | CASSVGGGGNYEQYF
TRBJ2-3 | TRBV9 | - | TRBD2 | TGTGCCAGCAGCCTAACTAGCGGGGATTGGGCAGATACGCAGTATTTT | CASSLTSGDWADTQYF
TRBJ1-5 | TRBV2 | - | TRBD1 | TGTGCCAGCAGGCCAACCGGGACAGATAGCAATCAGCCCCAGCATTTT | CASRPTGTDSNQPQHF
TRBJ2-3 | TRBV28 | - | TRBD2 | TGTGCCAGTTCCCAGCTAGCGGGCCAAACAGATACGCAGTATTTT | CASSQLAGQTDTQYF
TRBJ1-1 | TRBV7-8 | once | TRBD1 | TGTGCCAGCAGCTGGACAGGGGGGAACCGAGGGAACACTGAAGCTTTCTTT | CASSWTGGNRGNTEAFF
TRBJ2-5 | TRBV15 | - | - | TGTGCCACCAGCACGCGGGGCCAAGAGACCCAGTACTTC | CATSTRGQETQYF
TRBJ1-4 | TRBV30 | few | - | TGTGCCTGGAGTAGGGGAGAAAAACTGTTTTTT | CAWSRGEKLFF
TRBJ2-1 | TRBV15 | - | - | TGTGCCACCAGCAGAGATCCTCCAGGCGAGGGGAAAATCAATGAGCAGTTCTTC | CATSRDPPGEGKINEQFF
TRBJ2-2 | TRBV6-5 | - | TRBD1 | TGTGCCAGCAGTACCACAGGGGGGACCGGGGAGCTGTTTTTT | CASSTTGGTGELFF
TRBJ1-5 | TRBV30 | few | - | TGTGCCTGGAGGGCTGATAGCAATCAGCCCCAGCATTTT | CAWRADSNQPQHF
TRBJ1-5 | TRBV19 | - | TRBD1 | TGTGCCAGTAGTATAGATGGAACAGGGGGGAAGCATTTT | CASSIDGTGGKHF
TRBJ2-3 | TRBV9 | once | TRBD2 | TGTGCCAGCAGCAGAGGGGCTAGCGGGGTAAAAGATACGCAGTATTTT | CASSRGASGVKDTQYF
TRBJ1-1 | TRBV2 | - | - | TGTGCCAGCAGTGATGCATGGATGAACACTGAAGCTTTCTTT | CASSDAWMNTEAFF
TRBJ1-5 | TRBV7-2 | - | - | TGTGCCAGCAGCCGGGACGGAACTAGCAATCAGCCCCAGCATTTT | CASSRDGTSNQPQHF
TRBJ2-4 | TRBV30 | - | TRBD2 | TGTGCCTGGAGTGAAGCGGGAAGGCGACAGTACTTC | CAWSEAGRRQYF
TRBJ1-6 | TRBV28 | - | - | TGTGCCAGCAGTTCCCTTTTTTTGGGGACGAAGGTTAATTCACCCCTCCACTTT | CASSSLFLGTKVNSPLHF
TRBJ1-5 | TRBV28 | - | - | TGTGCCAGCAGTTTAGGACTTTCCCGAAATCAGCCCCAGCATTTT | CASSLGLSRNQPQHF
TRBJ1-2 | TRBV6-1 | - | - | TGTGCCAGCAGTGAATGGGGCCGACAGGCGGCTAACTATGGCTACACCTTC | CASSEWGRQAANYGYTF
TRBJ1-1 | TRBV2 | few | - | TGTGCCAGCAGTTCCTCAGGGCGGTGGGCTTTCTTT | CASSSSGRWAFF
TRBJ2-5 | TRBV10-3 | - | - | TGTGCCATCAGTGAGTCAGTAGGGGGAGAGACCCAGTACTTC | CAISESVGGETQYF
TRBJ1-1 | TRBV9 | - | - | TGTGCCAGCAGCGTATCTATGAGGGGGGATGCAGAAGCTTTCTTT | CASSVSMRGDAEAFF
TRBJ1-3 | TRBV5-6 | once | - | TGTGCCAGCAGCCAGCTTCAGGGGAACACCATATATTTT | CASSQLQGNTIYF
TRBJ2-5 | TRBV7-6 | - | - | TGTGCCAGCAGCTTAGCGGAGGAGACCCAGTACTTC | CASSLAEETQYF
TRBJ2-2 | TRBV30 | once | TRBD1 | TGTGCCTGGAGTGTCCCGGCAGGGGGCCTCCTAGGGGTCGGGGAGCTGTTTTTT | CAWSVPAGGLLGVGELFF
TRBJ2-7 | TRBV5-1 | - | TRBD1 | TGCGCCAGCAGCGCTTATACAGGGGCCCTTAACTACGAGCAGTACTTC | CASSAYTGALNYEQYF
TRBJ2-4 | TRBV27 | - | - | TGTGCCAGCAGGGGCCGGGGGACCAAAAACATTCAGTACTTC | CASRGRGTKNIQYF
TRBJ2-1 | TRBV4-1 | - | - | TGCGCCAGCAGCCAAGACCCCGGGACGAGCAATGAGCAGTTCTTC | CASSQDPGTSNEQFF
TRBJ1-2 | TRBV5-5 | few | TRBD1 | TGTGCCAGCAGTCTCTCCCGGGACAGCTATGGCTACACCTTC | CASSLSRDSYGYTF
TRBJ1-1 | TRBV10-1 | - | - | TGCGCCAGCAGTGAGGGGGACGGCCTGAACACTGAAGCTTTCTTT | CASSEGDGLNTEAFF